The 17 T cell receptor beta chains below all came from one sample that was sequenced in a study of Graves' ophthalmopathy and Graves' hyperthyroidism. The sequenced template was RNA, covering the TCR beta CDR3 region. HTBI primers were used in a first-round RT-PCR, which preceded a second-round multiplex PCR. Via MiXCR, TCRdb re-called the multiplex PCR reads, giving one row per CDR3 protein. The sample has roughly 610,000 distinct CDR3 sequences; 20% to 25% are singletons. Material for sequencing was peripheral blood. The source is a woman aged 18 to 35 with stable Graves' hyperthyroidism. Some clones in this sample may be carry-over from other donors' samples.

This clonotype was counted many times. The chain uses TRBV20-1 and TRBJ2-7; the D call may be TRBD1 or TRBD2 (6 bases each). Per germline, CDR1 DFQATT and CDR2 SNEGSKA (reference sequence). The CDR3 totals 13 residues. Trimming removed 3 bases at V and 3 bases at J, with 12 bases between. The CDR3 here is CSARKGGNYEQYF. Here the CDR3 DNA reads TGCAGTGCTAGGAAGGGGGGAAACTACGAGCAGTACTTC.

In its sample, this clonotype was seen many times. The gene calls are TRBV20-1 and TRBJ2-5; perhaps TRBD1 as D (5 bases). The germline V and J ends were trimmed by 2 bases and 5 bases, with 12 bases remaining between them. CDR3 length equals 13 residues. The germline V gene has CDR1 DFQATT and CDR2 SNEGSKA (reference sequence). The CDR3 DNA follows: TGCAGTGCTAGAACAGGATCCCGGGAGACCCAGTACTTC. Protein: CSARTGSRETQYF.

This clonotype was seen more than once but under ten times. DNA of the CDR3: TGCGCCAGCAGCCCCAGGGGGACCGATAATTCACCCCTCCACTTT. Protein sequence: CASSPRGTDNSPLHF. The chain recombines TRBV10-2 with TRBJ1-6, with TRBD1 matching over 7 bases. Trimming took 6 bases from V and 5 from J; bases not matched to a gene: 7. Per germline, CDR1 WSHSY and CDR2 SAAADI. The CDR3 is 15 amino acids.

As regards this clonotype: This sequence may be a read error, since a much larger clone differs from it by one base. The chain's CDR3 is CSARASSHQNTEAFF. As DNA, the CDR3 is TGCAGTGCTAGAGCCTCCTCACATCAGAACACTGAAGCTTTCTTT. The chain couples TRBV20-1 to TRBJ1-1; D gene ambiguous. CDR1 DFQATT and CDR2 SNEGSKA come from the germline V gene (reference sequence). V lost 1 base, J lost 1 base, and 13 bases lay in between. The CDR3 is 15 residues long.

This clonotype was seen ten or more times. CDR3 nucleotides: TGTGCCAGTAGGAGTTTGAATCAGCCCCAGCATTTT. It encodes CASRSLNQPQHF. The chain uses TRBV19 and TRBJ1-5; D gene uncertain. Germline loops: CDR1 LNHDA, CDR2 SQIVND (reference sequence). CDR3 length equals 12 residues. V was cut by 6 bases and J by 4 bases, with 7 bases left in between.

The chain employs TRBV20-1 and TRBJ2-7; possible D gene TRBD1, 5 bases. This CDR3 contains 13 residues. Trimming removed 3 bases at V and 8 bases at J, with 17 bases between. The germline gives CDR1 DFQATT, CDR2 SNEGSKA (reference sequence). The CDR3 is CSARVRVKTQQYF. Written as DNA, the CDR3 is TGCAGTGCTAGGGTCAGGGTAAAAACACAGCAGTACTTC.

This sequence joins TRBV30 and TRBJ1-2; TRBD1 matches at 7 bases. The CDR3 has 14 amino acids. Germline V gene lookup returns CDR1 GTSNPN and CDR2 SVGIG (reference sequence). V was clipped by 1 base and J by 8 bases; unmatched bases: 10. Written as DNA, the CDR3 is TGTGCCTGGAGTGCCCCGACAGGGCGCGTCGGCTACACCTTC. It specifies CAWSAPTGRVGYTF.

The rearrangement links TRBV12-3 or TRBV12-4 to TRBJ1-5, with D possibly TRBD1 on 5 matching bases. V was trimmed by 7 bases and J by 7 bases, leaving 17 bases between them. There are 14 residues in the CDR3. CDR3 amino acids: CASTGHLRSQPQHF. CDR3 sequence (DNA): TGTGCCAGCACCGGACATCTGAGGTCCCAGCCCCAGCATTTT.

The chain employs TRBV2 and TRBJ2-2; either TRBD1 or TRBD2 may supply D (5 bases each). Between the trimmed V and J ends, which lost 6 bases and 2 bases, there was a span of 16 bases. The CDR3 length is 16 residues. The germline CDR1 and CDR2 sequences are SNHLY and FYNNEI. The chain's CDR3 is CASRDPGTANTGELFF. DNA for the CDR3: TGTGCCAGCAGGGACCCCGGGACGGCCAACACCGGGGAGCTGTTTTTT.

This clonotype was counted at least ten times. This chain joins TRBV29-1 and TRBJ1-2; the match to TRBD1 covers 8 bases. The CDR3 totals 12 residues. Trimming removed 6 bases from V and 4 bases from J; junction bases left unmatched: 4. Germline CDR1 is SQVTM and CDR2 is ANQGSEA. The CDR3 sequence is CSVVGQGYGYTF. The CDR3 DNA sequence: TGCAGCGTGGTCGGACAGGGCTATGGCTACACCTTC. The entire variable domain, with the rest obtained from reference TRBV29-1 and TRBJ1-2, is as follows: SAVISQKPSRDICQRGTSLTIQCQVDSQVTMMFWYRQQPGQSLTLIATANQGSEATYESGFVIDKFPISRPNLTFSTLTVSNMSPEDSSIYLCSVVGQGYGYTFGSGTRLTVV.

This clonotype occurred many times. The CDR3 sequence is CASGQGAYYGYTF. In DNA, the CDR3 is TGCGCCAGCGGACAGGGGGCCTACTATGGCTACACCTTC. The rearrangement links TRBV4-1 to TRBJ1-2; 11 bases map to TRBD1. J lost 3 bases, V lost 8 bases, and 2 bases had no gene match. Germline V gives CDR1 MGHRA, CDR2 YSYEKL. The CDR3 has 13 residues.

This clonotype has only a few counts. The gene calls are TRBV18 and TRBJ1-5; D possibly corresponds to TRBD1 (5 bases). The ends were cut back, 3 bases at V and 0 bases at J, with 15 bases in the middle. The CDR3 sequence is 17 residues long. Germline values: CDR1 KGHSH, CDR2 LQKENI. The CDR3 spells CASSPGEVGYSNQPQHF. Here the CDR3 DNA reads TGTGCCAGCTCACCGGGGGAGGTCGGCTATAGCAATCAGCCCCAGCATTTT.

The chain's CDR3 is CASSLSGGAFF. CDR3 DNA sequence: TGTGCCAGCAGTTTATCGGGGGGAGCTTTCTTT. The chain joins TRBV12-3 or TRBV12-4 to TRBJ1-1, with D perhaps matching TRBD1 (5 bases). With 2 bases removed from V and 10 bases from J, the gap between germline ends came to 8 bases. This CDR3 is built from 11 residues.

The chain recombines TRBV7-9 with TRBJ2-4; possibly TRBD1 or TRBD2 for D (5 bases each). Per germline, CDR1 SEHNR and CDR2 FQNEAQ (reference sequence). Trimming cost V 2 bases and J 6 bases, with 11 bases left between them. CDR3 size: 14 residues. The DNA of the CDR3 is TGTGCCAGCAGCTTAAGTGATGGGGGAAACATTCAGTACTTC. Translated: CASSLSDGGNIQYF.

This clonotype was recorded at least ten times. V gene TRBV20-1 combines with J gene TRBJ1-1; 7 nucleotides line up with TRBD1. This CDR3 is 12 amino acids long. V trimming: 6 bases; J trimming: 6 bases; junction bases outside the gene matches: 7. CDR1 DFQATT and CDR2 SNEGSKA come from the germline V gene (reference sequence). This CDR3 is CSAPRQGPEAFF. The CDR3 DNA sequence: TGCAGTGCACCCCGACAGGGCCCTGAAGCTTTCTTT.

The sample holds a few counts of this clonotype. This chain joins TRBV11-2 and TRBJ2-7; D gene ambiguous. In germline, CDR1 is SGHAT, CDR2 FQNNGV. The CDR3 consists of 14 residues. Deletions cut 4 bases from V and 4 bases from J, with 14 bases between. The CDR3 DNA follows: TGTGCCAGCAGCTCATCACCCGACGGGTACGAGCAGTACTTC. This translates into CASSSSPDGYEQYF.

The chain employs TRBV10-3 and TRBJ2-7; no firm D call. Germline V lookup: CDR1 ENHRY, CDR2 SYGVKD. The CDR3 has 16 residues. V lost 3 bases and J 2 bases, leaving 17 bases between the germline ends. The CDR3: CAISERPRPNTYEQYF. The CDR3 DNA follows: TGTGCCATCAGTGAACGACCGCGACCGAATACCTACGAGCAGTACTTC.